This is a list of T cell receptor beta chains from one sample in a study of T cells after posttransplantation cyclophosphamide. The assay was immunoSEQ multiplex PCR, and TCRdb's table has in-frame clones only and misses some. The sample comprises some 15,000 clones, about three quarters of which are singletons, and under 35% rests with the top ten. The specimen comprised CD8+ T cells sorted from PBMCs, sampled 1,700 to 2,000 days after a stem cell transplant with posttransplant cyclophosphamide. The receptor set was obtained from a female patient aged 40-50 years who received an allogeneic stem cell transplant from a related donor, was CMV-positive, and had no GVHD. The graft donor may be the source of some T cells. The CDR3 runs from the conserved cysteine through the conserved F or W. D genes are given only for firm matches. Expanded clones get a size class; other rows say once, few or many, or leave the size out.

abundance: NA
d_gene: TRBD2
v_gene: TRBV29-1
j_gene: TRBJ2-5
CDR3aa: CSVKGLAGGYQETQYF
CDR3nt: TGCAGCGTTAAGGGACTAGCGGGGGGGTACCAAGAGACCCAGTACTTC

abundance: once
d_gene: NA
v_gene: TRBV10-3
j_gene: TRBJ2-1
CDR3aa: CAIGRSSYNEQFF
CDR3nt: TGTGCCATCGGCAGAAGCTCCTACAATGAGCAGTTCTTC

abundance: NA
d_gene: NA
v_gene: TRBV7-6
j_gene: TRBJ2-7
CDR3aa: CASSYSEAGPTGYEQYF
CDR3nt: TGTGCCAGCAGTTATTCGGAAGCAGGGCCCACGGGCTACGAGCAGTACTTC

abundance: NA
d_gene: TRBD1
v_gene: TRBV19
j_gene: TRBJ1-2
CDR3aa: CASSRGTYGYTF
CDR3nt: TGTGCCAGTAGCAGGGGGACCTATGGCTACACCTTC

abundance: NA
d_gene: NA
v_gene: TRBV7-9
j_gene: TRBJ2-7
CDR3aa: CASSLAQGSFYEQYF
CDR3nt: TGTGCCAGCAGCTTAGCCCAGGGAAGTTTTTACGAGCAGTACTTC

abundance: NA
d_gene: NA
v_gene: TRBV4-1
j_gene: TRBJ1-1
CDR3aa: CASSHDGDHTEAFF
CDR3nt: TGCGCCAGCAGCCACGACGGAGACCACACTGAAGCTTTCTTT

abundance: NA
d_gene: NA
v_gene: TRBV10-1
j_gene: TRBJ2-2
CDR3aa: CASSDQASGELFF
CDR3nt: TGCGCCAGCAGTGATCAGGCGTCTGGGGAGCTGTTTTTT

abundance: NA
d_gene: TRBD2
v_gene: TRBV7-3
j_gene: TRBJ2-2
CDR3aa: CASSQTDSGVLGTGELFF
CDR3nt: TGTGCCAGCAGCCAGACAGATAGCGGGGTGTTAGGCACCGGGGAGCTGTTTTTT

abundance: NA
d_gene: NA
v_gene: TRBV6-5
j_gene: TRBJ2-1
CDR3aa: CASSYSAGVAEFF
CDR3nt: TGTGCCAGCAGTTACTCGGCAGGGGTAGCTGAGTTCTTC

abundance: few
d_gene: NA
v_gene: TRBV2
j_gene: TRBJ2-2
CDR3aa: CASHSRAGRGELFF
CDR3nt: TGTGCCAGCCACAGTAGGGCAGGGCGGGGGGAGCTGTTTTTT

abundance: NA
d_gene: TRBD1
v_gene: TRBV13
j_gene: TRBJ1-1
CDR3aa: CASSPPGGTEAFF
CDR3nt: TGTGCCAGCAGCCCCCCAGGGGGCACTGAAGCTTTCTTT

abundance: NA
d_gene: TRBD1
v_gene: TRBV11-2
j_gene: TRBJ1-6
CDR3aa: CASSSAPGQNNSPLHF
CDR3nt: TGTGCCAGCAGCTCAGCGCCGGGACAGAATAATTCACCCCTCCACTTT

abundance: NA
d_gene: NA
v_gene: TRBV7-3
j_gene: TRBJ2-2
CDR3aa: CASSGRNTGELFF
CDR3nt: TGTGCCAGCAGCGGGAGGAACACCGGGGAGCTGTTTTTT

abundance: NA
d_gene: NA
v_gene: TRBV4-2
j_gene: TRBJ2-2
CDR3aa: CASSQSLANTGELFF
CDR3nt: TGTGCCAGCAGCCAATCACTAGCGAACACCGGGGAGCTGTTTTTT

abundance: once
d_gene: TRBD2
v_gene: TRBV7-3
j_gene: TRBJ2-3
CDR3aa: CASSLRVGLAGGPEDTRYF
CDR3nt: TGTGCCAGCAGCTTAAGGGTCGGACTAGCGGGGGGCCCGGAAGATACGCGGTATTTT

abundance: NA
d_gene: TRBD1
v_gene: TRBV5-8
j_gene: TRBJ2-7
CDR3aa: CASSLTLRGSWYEQYF
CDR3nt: TGTGCCAGCAGCTTGACTCTCAGGGGGTCGTGGTACGAGCAGTACTTC

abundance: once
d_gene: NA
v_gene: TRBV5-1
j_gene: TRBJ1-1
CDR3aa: CASSLSWDKEAFF
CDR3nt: TGCGCCAGCAGCTTGAGTTGGGACAAGGAAGCTTTCTTT

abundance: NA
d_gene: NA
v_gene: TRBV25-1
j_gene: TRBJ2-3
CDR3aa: CASSRLSGASTDTQYF
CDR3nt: TGTGCCAGCAGCCGCCTTAGCGGAGCTAGCACAGATACGCAGTATTTT

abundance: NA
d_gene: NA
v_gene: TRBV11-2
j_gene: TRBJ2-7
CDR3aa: CASSLETGSSYEQYF
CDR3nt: TGTGCCAGCAGCTTAGAGACGGGGAGCTCCTACGAGCAGTACTTC

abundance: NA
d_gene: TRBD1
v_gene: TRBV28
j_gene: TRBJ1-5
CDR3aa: CASSRGQGHQPQHF
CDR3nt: TGTGCCAGCAGCCGCGGACAGGGCCATCAGCCCCAGCATTTT

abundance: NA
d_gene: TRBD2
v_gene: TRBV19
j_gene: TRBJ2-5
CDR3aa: CASTPGPRDETSANQETQYF
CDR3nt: TGTGCCAGTACCCCAGGACCCCGGGACGAAACTAGCGCAAATCAAGAGACCCAGTACTTC

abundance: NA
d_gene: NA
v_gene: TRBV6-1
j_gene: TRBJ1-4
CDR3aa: CASSYRNEKLFF
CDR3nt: TGTGCCAGCTCTTACAGGAATGAAAAACTGTTTTTT

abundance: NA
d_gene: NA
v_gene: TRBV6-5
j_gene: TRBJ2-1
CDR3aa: CASSYSYRTEQFF
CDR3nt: TGTGCCAGCAGTTACTCCTACAGAACTGAGCAGTTCTTC

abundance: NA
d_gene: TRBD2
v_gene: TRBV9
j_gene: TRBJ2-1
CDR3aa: CASSVGLAGGHYNEQFF
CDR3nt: TGTGCCAGCAGCGTAGGCCTAGCGGGGGGTCATTACAATGAGCAGTTCTTC

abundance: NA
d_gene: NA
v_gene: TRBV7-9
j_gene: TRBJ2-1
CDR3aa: CASSLTDGDNEQFF
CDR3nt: TGTGCCAGCAGCTTAACCGACGGGGACAATGAGCAGTTCTTC

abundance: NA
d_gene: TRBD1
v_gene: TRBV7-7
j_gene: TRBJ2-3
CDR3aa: CASSSGQGWPDTQYF
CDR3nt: TGTGCCAGCAGCTCGGGACAGGGTTGGCCAGATACGCAGTATTTT

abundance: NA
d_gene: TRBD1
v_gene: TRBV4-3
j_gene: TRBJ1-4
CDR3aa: CASSRGTGGEKLFF
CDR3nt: TGCGCCAGCAGTCGGGGGACAGGGGGCGAAAAACTGTTTTTT

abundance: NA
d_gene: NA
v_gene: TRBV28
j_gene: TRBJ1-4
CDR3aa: CASSPESQGYNEKLFF
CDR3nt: TGTGCCAGCAGCCCTGAATCCCAGGGGTATAATGAAAAACTGTTTTTT

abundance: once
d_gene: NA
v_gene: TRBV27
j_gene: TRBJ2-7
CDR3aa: CASSSYEGHYEQYF
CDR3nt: TGTGCCAGCAGCTCGTACGAGGGACACTACGAGCAGTACTTC

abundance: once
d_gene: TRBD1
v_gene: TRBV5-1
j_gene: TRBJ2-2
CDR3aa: CASSPNRDSDYTGELFF
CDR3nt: TGCGCCAGCAGCCCCAACCGGGACAGCGATTACACCGGGGAGCTGTTTTTT

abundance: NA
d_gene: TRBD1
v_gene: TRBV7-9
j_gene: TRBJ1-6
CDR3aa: CASSRTGSNSPLHF
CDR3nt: TGTGCCAGCAGCCGGACAGGGTCGAATTCACCCCTCCACTTT

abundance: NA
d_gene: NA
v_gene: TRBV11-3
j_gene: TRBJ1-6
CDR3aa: CASSYNSNSPLHF
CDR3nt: TGTGCCAGCAGCTATAACAGTAATTCACCCCTCCACTTT

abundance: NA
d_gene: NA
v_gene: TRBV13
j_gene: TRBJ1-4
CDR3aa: CASSPEGDNEKLFF
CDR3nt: TGTGCCAGCAGCCCCGAGGGCGATAATGAAAAACTGTTTTTT

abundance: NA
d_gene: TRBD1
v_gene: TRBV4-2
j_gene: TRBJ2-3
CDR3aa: CASSQGQGGTDTQYF
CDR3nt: TGTGCCAGCAGCCAAGGACAGGGTGGCACAGATACGCAGTATTTT

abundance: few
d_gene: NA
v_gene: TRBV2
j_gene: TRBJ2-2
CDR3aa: CASSASGQGSTGELFF
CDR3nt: TGTGCCAGCAGCGCTTCGGGTCAGGGCAGCACCGGGGAGCTGTTTTTT

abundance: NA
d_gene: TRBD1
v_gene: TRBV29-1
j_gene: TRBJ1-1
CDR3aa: CSVDTTGRVNTEAFF
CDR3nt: TGCAGCGTTGACACGACAGGGCGGGTGAACACTGAAGCTTTCTTT

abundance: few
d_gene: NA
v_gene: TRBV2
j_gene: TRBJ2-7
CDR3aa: CASSAYREGEQYF
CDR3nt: TGTGCCAGCAGTGCCTACAGGGAAGGCGAGCAGTACTTC

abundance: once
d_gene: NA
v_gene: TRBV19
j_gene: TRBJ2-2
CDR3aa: CASSAGGFGELFF
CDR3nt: TGTGCCAGTAGTGCAGGGGGGTTCGGGGAGCTGTTTTTT

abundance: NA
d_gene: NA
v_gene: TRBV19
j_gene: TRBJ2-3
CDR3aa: CASSSGWRLETSTDTQYF
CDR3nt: TGTGCCAGTAGTTCGGGATGGAGACTAGAGACTAGCACAGATACGCAGTATTTT

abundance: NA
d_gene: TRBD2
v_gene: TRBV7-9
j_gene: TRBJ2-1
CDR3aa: CASDLAGGLNEQFF
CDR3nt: TGTGCCAGCGATCTAGCGGGGGGGCTGAATGAGCAGTTCTTC

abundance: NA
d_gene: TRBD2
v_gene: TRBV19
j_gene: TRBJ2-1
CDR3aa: CASSIIGGGNNEQFF
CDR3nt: TGTGCCAGTAGTATCATTGGGGGGGGTAACAATGAGCAGTTCTTC

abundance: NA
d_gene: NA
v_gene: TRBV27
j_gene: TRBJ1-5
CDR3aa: CASSLGEGHLPQHF
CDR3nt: TGTGCCAGCAGCCTTGGGGAGGGCCATTTGCCCCAGCATTTT

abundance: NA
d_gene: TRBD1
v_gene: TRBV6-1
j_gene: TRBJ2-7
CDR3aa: CASSGAVGQGIGYEQYF
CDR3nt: TGTGCCAGCAGTGGGGCCGTCGGACAGGGGATCGGCTACGAGCAGTACTTC

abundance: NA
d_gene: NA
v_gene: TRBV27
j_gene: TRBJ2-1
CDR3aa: CASRPQGEVSYNEQFF
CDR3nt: TGTGCCAGCAGGCCCCAGGGGGAGGTATCCTACAATGAGCAGTTCTTC

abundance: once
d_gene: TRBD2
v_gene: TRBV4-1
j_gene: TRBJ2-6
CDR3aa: CASSHGGAGTNVLTF
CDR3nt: TGCGCCAGCAGTCACGGGGGGGCTGGGACCAACGTCCTGACTTTC

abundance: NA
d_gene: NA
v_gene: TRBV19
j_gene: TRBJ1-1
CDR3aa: CASSNQGGGTEAFF
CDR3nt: TGTGCCAGTAGTAATCAGGGAGGGGGCACTGAAGCTTTCTTT

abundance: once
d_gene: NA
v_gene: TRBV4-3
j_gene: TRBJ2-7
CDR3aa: CASSQDSSYEQYF
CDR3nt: TGCGCCAGCAGCCAGGACAGCTCCTACGAGCAGTACTTC

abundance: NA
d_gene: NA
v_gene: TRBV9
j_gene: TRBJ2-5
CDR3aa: CASSLQGNPQETQYF
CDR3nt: TGTGCCAGCAGCCTTCAGGGCAACCCTCAAGAGACCCAGTACTTC